Sequencing of this T cell receptor beta chain was carried out in a study of blood T cell repertoires in COVID-19. Whole-study context: In each case, the material was cDNA or gDNA derived from T cells, B-cell-depleted T cells, or PBMCs.

During active infection, Seattle patients enrolled and were then monitored through disease. This clone was detected a few times. Trimming pared 2 bases from V and 6 bases from J, leaving 10 bases between. This CDR3 spans 13 amino acids. CDR1 KGHDR and CDR2 SFDVKD come from the germline V gene. Source study methods: Estimation of nucleated cell counts was performed using reference gene primer amplification. TCRdb's copy holds only in-frame clones and misses some; the assay was immunoSEQ multiplex PCR. V and J calls plus clone size are reproduced from that table; the DNA served to infer D and trimming. The table lists about 160,000 clones, around 79% of them singletons.

The receptor comes from a woman aged 55-70 years with COVID-19, enrolled during active disease. This chain uses TRBV24-1 with TRBJ2-7; tentative D call: TRBD1 (5 bases). What was sequenced was peripheral blood. The CDR3 DNA reads TGTGCCACCAGTGATTCGCAGGGCGCCGAGCAGTACGTC. Amino acid sequence: CATSDSQGAEQYV.